This T cell receptor beta chain is drawn from a study of blood T cells in healthy people across ages. About the research overall: Every two T cells gave about one barcoded beta molecule via template switching. Notes on the study in general: When one million T cells were used, diversity estimates were thought to be underestimates. Versus aged donors, long-lived donors had higher diversity and more naive CD4+ cells.

Concerning this clonotype: What it recognizes is unknown.

The use of a sample-barcoded 5' primer and a J-beta primer mix characterized a second PCR of roughly 7 to 12 cycles. TCRdb reprocessed the 5' RACE reads with MiXCR, giving one entry per CDR3 protein. The table has about 1.8 million distinct CDR3 sequences, 49% seen once. The CDR3 consists of 13 residues. Trimming took off 5 bases at V and 7 bases at J, with 12 bases between the two ends. Sequenced input: blood. The chain uses TRBV12-3 or TRBV12-4 and TRBJ2-1; the D is unclear. The clonotype comes from a woman aged 40 to 55 in good health. The chain's CDR3 is CASSDRNANEQFF. The CDR3 nucleotides read TGTGCCAGCAGTGACCGAAACGCTAATGAGCAGTTCTTC.